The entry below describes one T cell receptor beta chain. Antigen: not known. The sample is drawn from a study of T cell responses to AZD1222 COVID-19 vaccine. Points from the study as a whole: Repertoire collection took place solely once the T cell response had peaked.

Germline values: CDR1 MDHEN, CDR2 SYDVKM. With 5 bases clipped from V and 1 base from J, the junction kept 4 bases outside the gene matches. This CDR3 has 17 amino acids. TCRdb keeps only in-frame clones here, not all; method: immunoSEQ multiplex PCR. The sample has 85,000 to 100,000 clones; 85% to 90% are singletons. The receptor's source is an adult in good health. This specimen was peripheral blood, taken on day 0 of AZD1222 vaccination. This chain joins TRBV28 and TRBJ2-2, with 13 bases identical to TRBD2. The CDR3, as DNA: TGTGCCAGCAGTCGGACTAGCGGGGGATGGAACACCGGGGAGCTGTTTTTT. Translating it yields CASSRTSGGWNTGELFF.